This is a list of T cell receptor beta chains from one sample in a study of immune characteristics of hereditary and idiopathic chronic pancreatitis. Data came from immunoSEQ multiplex PCR; TCRdb stores just in-frame clones and leaves some out. The sample records about 1,400 clones, about two thirds being singletons. Sequencing input: pancreas tissue with hereditary chronic pancreatitis. The receptor source for this set is a human donor with chronic pancreatitis. Each CDR3 is given with its conserved first and last residue. The D gene is left open where the match is weak. Size values are once, few and many counts, or a class for expanded clones, and some rows have none.

V gene	clone size	D gene	J gene	CDR3 DNA	CDR3 protein
TRBV30	.	.	TRBJ1-3	TGTGCCTCTCCCGACCCGGGAAACACCATATATTTT	CASPDPGNTIYF
TRBV15	.	.	TRBJ1-2	TGTGCCACCAGCAGTGGGGACACGCGAGGCTATGGCTACACCTTC	CATSSGDTRGYGYTF
TRBV6-2/TRBV6-3	.	TRBD1	TRBJ1-1	TGTGCCAGCAGTTACTTAGGGGGTCGGACAGGCGGTGTGGCTTTCTTT	CASSYLGGRTGGVAFF
TRBV9	.	.	TRBJ1-2	TGTGCCAGCAGCGTAGACCTTAACTATGGCTACACCTTC	CASSVDLNYGYTF
TRBV7-9	large	TRBD1	TRBJ1-2	TGTGCCAGCAGCTGGACAGGGGGCGAAGGCTACACCTTC	CASSWTGGEGYTF
TRBV5-1	.	TRBD2	TRBJ2-7	TGCGCCAGCAGCTCCCTAGCGGGCTCCTACGAGCAGTACTTC	CASSSLAGSYEQYF
TRBV5-1	few	TRBD2	TRBJ2-7	TGCGCCAGCAGCTTGGAACTAGCGGGAGCGGACGAGCAGTACTTC	CASSLELAGADEQYF
TRBV18	.	.	TRBJ2-3	TGTGCCAGCTCACGGCACTTCACAGATACGCAGTATTTT	CASSRHFTDTQYF
TRBV30	.	TRBD1	TRBJ2-5	TGTGCCTGGAGTGCAGACAGGGGGCAAGAGACCCAGTACTTC	CAWSADRGQETQYF
TRBV7-2	.	.	TRBJ2-1	TGTGCCAGCAGCCTTGCTCTCGGCGGGACAACATACAATGAGCAGTTCTTC	CASSLALGGTTYNEQFF
TRBV27	.	TRBD2	TRBJ2-7	TGTGCCAGCAGTAGTTCCCCTAGCGGAGACGAGCAGTACTTC	CASSSSPSGDEQYF
TRBV6-5	.	.	TRBJ1-5	TGTGCCAGCAGTCCGACGAGGGATCAGCCCCAGCATTTT	CASSPTRDQPQHF
TRBV2	.	.	TRBJ2-4	TGTGCCAGCAGCCCAACGGGGGCAGGAGTAGCCAAAAACATTCAGTACTTC	CASSPTGAGVAKNIQYF
TRBV5-1	.	.	TRBJ2-1	TGCGCCAGCAGCCCGGAAGTAGGGGCCTACAATGAGCAGTTCTTC	CASSPEVGAYNEQFF
TRBV5-1	.	.	TRBJ2-3	TGCGCCAGCAGCGAGGGCCCCGCCAGAGATACGCAGTATTTT	CASSEGPARDTQYF
TRBV19	.	.	TRBJ2-4	TGTGCCAGTGGGGCGGGCATTCAGTACTTC	CASGAGIQYF
TRBV6-2/TRBV6-3	.	.	TRBJ1-2	TGTGCCAGCAGTTTCTCCACAGGGTCGTATACCTTC	CASSFSTGSYTF
TRBV6-1	.	.	TRBJ1-2	TGTGCCAGCAGTGAAGCGCTTCGGCTAGGGGCCAACTATGGCTACACCTTC	CASSEALRLGANYGYTF